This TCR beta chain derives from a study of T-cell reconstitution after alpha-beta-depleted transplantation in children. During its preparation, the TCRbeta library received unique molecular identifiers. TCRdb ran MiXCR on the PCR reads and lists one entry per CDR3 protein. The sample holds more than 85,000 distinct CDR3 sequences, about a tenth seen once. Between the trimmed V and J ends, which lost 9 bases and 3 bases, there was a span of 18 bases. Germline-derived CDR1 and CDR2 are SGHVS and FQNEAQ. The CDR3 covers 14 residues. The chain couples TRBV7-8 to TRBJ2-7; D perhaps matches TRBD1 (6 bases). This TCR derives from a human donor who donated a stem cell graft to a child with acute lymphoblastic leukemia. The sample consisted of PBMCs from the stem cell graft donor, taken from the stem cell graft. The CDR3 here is CARGPGVRGYEQYF. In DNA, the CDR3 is TGTGCCAGGGGACCCGGGGTCAGGGGCTACGAGCAGTACTTC.